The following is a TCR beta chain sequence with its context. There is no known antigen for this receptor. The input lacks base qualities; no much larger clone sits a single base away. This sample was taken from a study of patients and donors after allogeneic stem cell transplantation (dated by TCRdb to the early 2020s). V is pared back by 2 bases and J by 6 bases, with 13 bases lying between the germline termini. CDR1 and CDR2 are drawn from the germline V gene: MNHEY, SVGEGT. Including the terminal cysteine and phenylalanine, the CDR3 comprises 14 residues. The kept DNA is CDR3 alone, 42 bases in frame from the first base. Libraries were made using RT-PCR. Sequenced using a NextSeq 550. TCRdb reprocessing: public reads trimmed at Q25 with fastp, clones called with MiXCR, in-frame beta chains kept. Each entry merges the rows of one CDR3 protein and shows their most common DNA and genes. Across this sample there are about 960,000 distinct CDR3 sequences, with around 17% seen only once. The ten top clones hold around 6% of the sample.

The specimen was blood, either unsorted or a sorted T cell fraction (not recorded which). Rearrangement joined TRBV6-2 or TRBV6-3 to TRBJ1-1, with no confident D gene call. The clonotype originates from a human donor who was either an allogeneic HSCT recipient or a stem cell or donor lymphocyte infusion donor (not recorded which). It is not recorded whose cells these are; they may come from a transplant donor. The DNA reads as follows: TGTGCCAGCAGTTACAGTCGGGGTATCGCTGAAGCTTTCTTT. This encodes CASSYSRGIAEAFF.